A single sample gave rise to the 19 T cell receptor beta chains below, sequenced in a study of PD-1 blockade in classical Hodgkin lymphoma. Indicated time point: cycle 4 day 1 (C4D1), after more than 5 weeks of nivolumab. Autologous stem cell transplantation was followed by relapse in every patient, and brentuximab vedotin exposure varied. Clones were sequenced by immunoSEQ multiplex PCR, and TCRdb holds only the in-frame ones, with some missing. Of roughly 100,000 clones listed, 89% are singletons. The sequencing used peripheral blood mononuclear cells (PBMCs), collected before the fourth cycle of nivolumab. The receptors come from a human donor with classical Hodgkin lymphoma.

The chain carries TRBV19 and TRBJ2-7; 8 nucleotides align to TRBD1. Germline CDR1 reads LNHDA; CDR2 reads SQIVND (reference sequence). The CDR3 covers 14 residues. With V trimmed by 2 bases and J by 5 bases, 5 bases remained unmatched. The CDR3 DNA follows: TGTGCCAGTAGTATATTTCAGGGGGCAAACGAGCAGTACTTC. This gives the protein CASSIFQGANEQYF.

This chain links TRBV19 with TRBJ2-2, with 11 positions matching TRBD2. Germline V CDR1 and CDR2: LNHDA, SQIVND (reference sequence). This CDR3 is built from 18 residues. J gave up 6 bases and V 4 bases, and 13 bases lay outside the gene matches. The CDR3, as DNA: TGTGCCAGTAGTACCCCCCAGGTGACTAGCGGGAAGTCCGGGGAGCTGTTTTTT. This gives the protein CASSTPQVTSGKSGELFF.

V usage is TRBV7-2 and J usage is TRBJ1-3; perhaps TRBD1 as D (6 bases). The CDR3 extends over 15 amino acids. The V gene lost 1 base and the J gene lost 2 bases, with 9 bases spanning the gap. Germline CDR1 reads SGHTA; CDR2 reads FQGNSA. CDR3 sequence (DNA): TGTGCCAGCAGCTTAGTTGGGACAACTGGAAACACCATATATTTT. Translating it yields CASSLVGTTGNTIYF. Based on the CDR3 plus reference TRBV7-2 and TRBJ1-3, the full variable domain is GAGVSQSPSNKVTEKGKDVELRCDPISGHTALYWYRQSLGQGLEFLIYFQGNSAPDKSGLPSDRFSAERTGGSVSTLTIQRTQQEDSAVYLCASSLVGTTGNTIYFGEGSWLTVV.

The chain has TRBV7-9 and TRBJ2-3; D is unresolved. The CDR3 covers 13 residues. V lost 3 bases, J lost 14 bases, and 18 bases lay in between. CDR1 is SEHNR, CDR2 FQNEAQ, per germline (reference sequence). This chain's CDR3 is CASSLDDPRRRYF. CDR3 in DNA: TGTGCCAGCAGCTTGGACGATCCCCGTAGGAGGTATTTT.

V and J are TRBV5-1 and TRBJ1-1; maybe TRBD1 (5 bases). The V gene lost 2 bases and the J gene lost 1 base, with 15 bases spanning the gap. Per the germline V gene, CDR1 is SGHRS and CDR2 is YFSETQ. This CDR3 has 16 residues. CDR3 bases: TGCGCCAGCAGCTTTACAGGAAAACCTAAGAACACTGAAGCTTTCTTT. It specifies CASSFTGKPKNTEAFF. The variable domain in full, with the rest retrieved from reference TRBV5-1 and TRBJ1-1, is KAGVTQTPRYLIKTRGQQVTLSCSPISGHRSVSWYQQTPGQGLQFLFEYFSETQRNKGNFPGRFSGRQFSNSRSEMNVSTLELGDSALYLCASSFTGKPKNTEAFFGQGTRLTVV.

V gene TRBV18 combines with J gene TRBJ2-7; D unresolved. The CDR3 totals 14 residues. Germline CDR1 is KGHSH and CDR2 is LQKENI. Trimming took 3 bases from V and 5 from J, leaving 14 bases between them. CDR3 nucleotides: TGTGCCAGCTCACCCCCCTCGTCAGAGAACGAGCAGTACTTC. It specifies CASSPPSSENEQYF.

J is TRBJ2-1 and V is TRBV7-9; TRBD1 aligns across 8 bases. V trimming: 7 bases; J trimming: 5 bases; junction bases outside the gene matches: 10. This CDR3 contains 15 residues. The germline V gene has CDR1 SEHNR and CDR2 FQNEAQ (reference sequence). CDR3: CASTGARGRDNEQFF. CDR3 nucleotide sequence: TGTGCCAGCACCGGGGCCAGGGGGCGCGACAATGAGCAGTTCTTC.

The chain is built from TRBV7-8 and TRBJ1-1; D gene uncertain. This CDR3 spans 12 amino acids. Per the germline V gene, CDR1 is SGHVS and CDR2 is FQNEAQ. Deletions cut 5 bases from V and 5 bases from J, with 9 bases between. In DNA, the CDR3 is TGTGCCAGCAGCGCCGTTGGGACTGAAGCTTTCTTT. Its protein product is CASSAVGTEAFF.

The chain is built from TRBV6-1 and TRBJ1-1; 10 bases agree with TRBD1. V lost 1 base to trimming and J lost 1 base; unmatched junction nucleotides: 0. The CDR3 covers 15 residues. The V gene's germline CDR1 is MNHNS and CDR2 SASEGT. The CDR3 region has the DNA TGTGCCAGCAGTGAAGGGACAGGGGGGAACACTGAAGCTTTCTTT. It is translated as CASSEGTGGNTEAFF.

This clone was detected only a few times. The chain is built from TRBV29-1 and TRBJ2-1; TRBD2 matches at 8 bases. Per germline, CDR1 SQVTM and CDR2 ANQGSEA. V gave up 2 bases and J gave up 8 bases; unmatched junction bases: 11. This CDR3 has 15 residues. The CDR3 here is CSVEPRGAGVDEQFF. The DNA of the CDR3 is TGCAGCGTTGAACCCCGGGGAGCGGGAGTCGATGAGCAGTTCTTC.

V usage is TRBV4-3 and J usage is TRBJ2-3; D not resolved. The germline CDR1 and CDR2 sequences are LGHNA and YSLEER. Trimming stripped 2 bases from V and 2 bases from J, with 11 bases between. The CDR3 has 15 residues. In DNA form, the CDR3 reads TGCGCCAGCAGCCAAATGTATAGGGACACAGATACGCAGTATTTT. As protein: CASSQMYRDTDTQYF.

The rearrangement uses TRBV11-3 and TRBJ2-5; D might be TRBD2 (6 bases). This CDR3 is built from 14 residues. V shed 1 base and J shed 4 bases, with 10 bases lying between them. The germline gives CDR1 SGHNT, CDR2 YENEEA. The CDR3 DNA is TGTGCCAGCAGCTTAGCGGGAGAGGGAGAGACCCAGTACTTC. Protein: CASSLAGEGETQYF.

This clone was counted once. The rearrangement joins TRBV18 to TRBJ1-1; D may be TRBD1 (6 bases). The germline V and J ends were trimmed by 1 base and 0 bases, with 6 bases remaining between them. CDR3 length: 14 amino acids. Germline CDR1 KGHSH, CDR2 LQKENI. The CDR3 loop reads CASSPQGVNTEAFF. DNA for the CDR3: TGTGCCAGCTCACCACAGGGGGTGAACACTGAAGCTTTCTTT.

This chain links TRBV6-5 with TRBJ2-5; no clear D. The CDR3 has 16 amino acids. CDR1 is MNHEY, CDR2 SVGAGI, per germline. The V and J ends lost 4 bases and 0 bases respectively, with 15 bases between them. CDR3: CASSSVGRAYQETQYF. The CDR3 bases are TGTGCCAGCAGTTCAGTAGGTAGAGCCTACCAAGAGACCCAGTACTTC.

Notes on this clone: At one end the junction does not follow the germline gene, possibly because of a read error. V gene TRBV7-7 combines with J gene TRBJ1-2; 7 nucleotides align to TRBD1. Germline V CDR1 and CDR2: SSHAT, FNYEAQ (reference sequence). The CDR3 is 15 amino acids. DNA for the CDR3: TGTGCTAGCAGCTTCTTACAGGGGCCCCTACATGGCTACACCTTC. This translates into CASSFLQGPLHGYTF. Full variable domain (outside the CDR3, taken from reference TRBV7-7 and TRBJ1-2): GAGVSQSPRYKVTKRGQDVTLRCDPISSHATLYWYQQALGQGPEFLTYFNYEAQPDKSGLPSDRFSAERPEGSISTLTIQRTEQRDSAMYRCASSFLQGPLHGYTFGSGTRLTVV.

The V and J genes are TRBV4-2 and TRBJ2-2, with 7 bases aligning to TRBD1. CDR1 is LGHNA, CDR2 YNFKEQ, per germline. The V segment lost 0 bases and the J segment 4 bases; nucleotides outside the gene matches: 5. CDR3 length equals 16 residues. This chain's CDR3 is CASSQEGDSLTGELFF. The CDR3 DNA follows: TGTGCCAGCAGCCAAGAAGGGGACAGCCTCACCGGGGAGCTGTTTTTT.

The chain recombines TRBV29-1 with TRBJ2-1, with unresolved D. The CDR3 has 10 amino acids. Trimming removed 6 bases from V and 7 bases from J, with 7 bases in between. Per the germline V gene, CDR1 is SQVTM and CDR2 is ANQGSEA. In nucleotides, the CDR3 is TGCAGCGTAATCGAGAATGAGCAGTTCTTC. It specifies CSVIENEQFF.

The chain is built from TRBV6-5 and TRBJ1-1; tentatively, D is TRBD1 (5 bases). The CDR3 has 15 amino acids. Trimming left V 0 bases short and J 2 bases short, with 10 bases between. Germline-derived CDR1 and CDR2 are MNHEY and SVGAGI. This chain's CDR3 is CASSYSRERNTEAFF. The CDR3 nucleotides are TGTGCCAGCAGTTACTCCAGGGAACGTAACACTGAAGCTTTCTTT.

The CDR3 sequence: CATSRDGSQETQYF. The CDR3 DNA reads as TGTGCCACCAGCAGAGACGGGAGCCAAGAGACCCAGTACTTC. The V gene is TRBV15, the J gene TRBJ2-5, with D possibly TRBD2 on 6 matching bases. Trimming removed 0 bases from V and 1 base from J, with 6 bases in between. This CDR3 has 14 residues. Germline V gene lookup returns CDR1 LNHNV and CDR2 YYDKDF (reference sequence).